This TCR beta chain derives from a study of blood T cell repertoires in COVID-19 (dated by TCRdb to 2018 to 2020). A note on the overall study: Collaborator samples came from the United States, Italy and Spain and covered acute and convalescent phases of COVID-19. The material from the prospective study consisted of cDNA or gDNA derived from T cells, B-cell-depleted T cells, or PBMCs. Subjects who had been exposed to COVID-19, were actively infected with it, or had recovered from it provided the deeply sampled blood TCRbeta repertoires that made up the dataset. The repertoires were released in a freely available public database meant as a resource for research on the immune response to SARS-CoV-2. The samples were drawn from two sources: the first 160 participants of the ongoing ImmuneRACE study, and approximately 1,300 subjects contributed by 6 global collaborators. The sample metadata nearly always contained a de-identified subject ID, COVID-19 status, age in years and sex. HLA class I and class II types, where available, came from metadata supplied by the sample provider rather than from assay-based typing.

Broad study findings and their caveats: Clinical and demographic metadata were provided uncurated, with the amount varying by source and participant.

TCRbeta CDR3 regions were amplified from genomic DNA using the immunoSEQ Assay, a bias-controlled multiplex PCR. In the authors' own workflow: The number of nucleated cells in each sample was estimated by amplification of reference gene primers within the assay. To quantify the absolute abundance of each unique TCRbeta CDR3 rearrangement, sequence reads were collapsed and filtered. Productive Simpson clonality was computed per sample as the square root of Simpson's diversity index over productive rearrangements. What TCRdb holds here is the immuneACCESS table cut down to in-frame rearrangements. Part of the clones is not present; checked against another copy, under half of the missing clones reflect an unresolved V gene, and the others are unexplained. V, J and clone size are those of that table, while D and trimming were read from the DNA. Within this sample are around 200,000 clones, with roughly 80% of them counted one time only. The ten largest make up around 5.9% of the sample.

This clone appeared a single time. Its binding antigen is unknown. Base quality data are lacking; no much larger clone is found one base away. One collaborating source in Seattle enrolled patients during active infection and followed them longitudinally through the course of disease. Each collaborating institution followed its own protocols to collect whole blood in K2EDTA tubes. For TCRbeta analysis, collaborators shipped samples in one of three forms: frozen whole blood, isolated PBMCs, or DNA extracted from either of those sample types. The sequence was collected from a woman aged 40 to 50 with COVID-19, enrolled during active disease. What was sequenced was peripheral blood.

The CDR3 is CASMLRHSSTGTQYF. The sequenced DNA: TGTGCCAGTATGCTCCGGCACTCTAGCACTGGTACGCAGTATTTT. The sequence joins TRBV19 to TRBJ2-3, and the D gene may be TRBD2, 5 bases matching. Cut back by 7 bases and 8 bases, the V and J ends lie 22 bases apart. The germline V gene encodes CDR1 LNHDA and CDR2 SQIVND (reference sequence). Its CDR3 holds 15 amino acids, cysteine through phenylalanine. Only the CDR3 region is kept as DNA, spanning 45 bases read in frame from base 1.